A selection of T cell receptor beta chains follows, all from one sample in a study of CD4 T cell repertoires in COVID-19. Measured with immunoSEQ multiplex PCR; TCRdb has only the in-frame clones, and not every one. The sample includes approximately 75,000 clones, roughly 80% of them seen just once. The material sequenced was CD4+ T cells from peripheral blood, taken after recovery from COVID-19. Source of these receptors: a human donor who had COVID-19. Each CDR3 is given with its conserved first and last residue. D genes are given only for firm matches. Expanded clones get a size class; other rows say once, few or many, or leave the size out.

CDR3 protein | CDR3 DNA | clone size | D gene | J gene | V gene
CASSSAGGRTDEAFF | TGCGCCAGCAGCTCGGCAGGGGGACGGACCGATGAAGCTTTCTTT | NA | TRBD1 | TRBJ1-1 | TRBV5-1
CASREGSTPFF | TGTGCCAGCAGGGAAGGCAGTACCCCCTTCTTC | NA | NA | TRBJ2-7 | TRBV2
CASSPFSERGPSTF | TGCGCCAGCAGCCCCTTTAGCGAACGGGGCCCAAGCACCTTC | NA | NA | TRBJ1-2 | TRBV5-1
CASSPLGGGEKLFF | TGCGCCAGCAGCCCTCTCGGGGGTGGTGAAAAACTGTTTTTT | NA | NA | TRBJ1-4 | TRBV5-1
CASSLPSDRGREQYF | TGTGCCAGCAGTCTCCCGTCCGACAGGGGGCGCGAGCAGTACTTC | NA | TRBD1 | TRBJ2-7 | TRBV28
CASSSPGTDTQYF | TGTGCCAGCAGTTCCCCGGGGACAGATACGCAGTATTTT | NA | NA | TRBJ2-3 | TRBV6-5
CASSENAQVTF | TGTGCCAGCAGTGAAAACGCACAGGTAACCTTC | NA | NA | TRBJ1-2 | TRBV2
CASSYSRGSYEQYF | TGTGCCAGCAGTTACTCGAGGGGTTCCTACGAGCAGTACTTC | NA | NA | TRBJ2-7 | TRBV6-5
CASTPLRDRGLKDTQYF | TGTGCCAGCACCCCACTCCGGGACAGGGGGTTAAAGGATACGCAGTATTTT | NA | TRBD1 | TRBJ2-3 | TRBV28
CASSFTQYNEQFF | TGTGCCAGCAGCTTTACCCAATACAATGAGCAGTTCTTC | NA | NA | TRBJ2-1 | TRBV7-2
CASAKLAGNTIYF | TGTGCCAGTGCTAAGTTAGCTGGAAACACCATATATTTT | NA | NA | TRBJ1-3 | TRBV19
CASNGLVGTEAFF | TGTGCCAGCAATGGCCTCGTCGGTACTGAAGCTTTCTTT | NA | NA | TRBJ1-1 | TRBV6-5
CASTTPGQGREKLFF | TGTGCCAGCACCACTCCGGGACAGGGTCGTGAAAAACTGTTTTTT | NA | TRBD1 | TRBJ1-4 | TRBV28
CASSRPGTVSYGYTF | TGTGCCAGCAGTCGTCCCGGGACGGTATCCTATGGCTACACCTTC | NA | NA | TRBJ1-2 | TRBV6-2/TRBV6-3
CAWSVGDLRAGTQYF | TGTGCCTGGAGTGTAGGGGACTTGAGGGCAGGGACCCAGTACTTC | NA | NA | TRBJ2-5 | TRBV30
CASSNIAGSSEQYF | TGTGCCAGCAGTAATATAGCGGGATCCTCCGAGCAGTACTTC | NA | TRBD2 | TRBJ2-7 | TRBV6-5
CASRSDWTGGNYEQYF | TGTGCCAGCAGATCCGATTGGACAGGGGGAAACTACGAGCAGTACTTC | NA | TRBD1 | TRBJ2-7 | TRBV2
CATRSEGGAGTDTQYF | TGTGCCACCAGATCAGAAGGGGGGGCTGGCACAGATACGCAGTATTTT | NA | NA | TRBJ2-3 | TRBV15
CASGSSGGNNEQFF | TGTGCTAGTGGCTCTAGCGGGGGTAACAATGAGCAGTTCTTC | NA | TRBD2 | TRBJ2-1 | TRBV12-5
CASSRGVGGTEAFF | TGTGCCAGCTCGCGTGGGGTAGGAGGCACTGAAGCTTTCTTT | NA | NA | TRBJ1-1 | TRBV2
CAITPNFNQPQHF | TGTGCCATCACCCCCAACTTCAATCAGCCCCAGCATTTT | few | NA | TRBJ1-5 | TRBV10-3
CASSLRDFSGANVLTF | TGTGCCAGCAGTTTGCGGGATTTCTCTGGGGCCAACGTCCTGACTTTC | few | NA | TRBJ2-6 | TRBV28
CASSLGGLDTGELFF | TGCGCCAGCAGCTTGGGCGGACTTGACACCGGGGAGCTGTTTTTT | NA | NA | TRBJ2-2 | TRBV5-1
CASSLDWRGLWHF | TGTGCCAGCAGTTTAGATTGGAGGGGCCTATGGCATTTT | NA | NA | TRBJ1-5 | TRBV12-3/TRBV12-4
CASSPGTGLGEAFF | TGCGCCAGCAGCCCCGGGACAGGGTTGGGTGAAGCTTTCTTT | NA | TRBD1 | TRBJ1-1 | TRBV5-1
CASSIDLSYEQYF | TGTGCCAGTAGTATTGACTTAAGCTACGAGCAGTACTTC | NA | NA | TRBJ2-7 | TRBV19
CASSSDRVTGELFF | TGTGCCAGCAGTTCGGACAGGGTCACCGGGGAGCTGTTTTTT | NA | TRBD1 | TRBJ2-2 | TRBV6-5
CAISVDIGQPQHF | TGTGCCATCAGTGTTGACATCGGTCAGCCCCAGCATTTT | few | NA | TRBJ1-5 | TRBV10-3
CASSRRAGGGETQYF | TGTGCCAGCAGCCGAAGAGCGGGAGGGGGGGAGACCCAGTACTTC | NA | TRBD2 | TRBJ2-5 | TRBV3-1/TRBV3-2
CASSWGPESEAFF | TGTGCCAGCAGTTGGGGACCAGAGAGTGAAGCTTTCTTT | NA | NA | TRBJ1-1 | TRBV6-5
CASSSASSGGLLDTQYF | TGTGCCAGCAGTTCCGCGTCTAGCGGGGGTTTGCTAGATACGCAGTATTTT | NA | TRBD2 | TRBJ2-3 | TRBV7-2
CASSWGQTNYGYTF | TGTGCCAGCAGCTGGGGACAGACCAATTATGGCTACACCTTC | NA | TRBD1 | TRBJ1-2 | TRBV7-8
CASSTLTSRPDTQYF | TGTGCCAGCAGCACTTTGACTAGCCGCCCAGATACGCAGTATTTT | NA | TRBD2 | TRBJ2-3 | TRBV2
CASSLDIYNEQFF | TGCGCCAGCAGCTTGGACATCTACAATGAGCAGTTCTTC | NA | NA | TRBJ2-1 | TRBV5-1
CASSQDDRAAQPQHF | TGCGCCAGCAGCCAAGATGACAGGGCTGCTCAGCCCCAGCATTTT | NA | TRBD1 | TRBJ1-5 | TRBV4-1
CASSTQGVGSYEQYF | TGTGCCAGCAGTACCCAAGGAGTAGGGTCCTACGAGCAGTACTTC | once | NA | TRBJ2-7 | TRBV6-5
CASSFSGQGTDTQYF | TGTGCCAGCAGCTTTTCCGGACAGGGCACAGATACGCAGTATTTT | once | TRBD1 | TRBJ2-3 | TRBV11-2
CAIRGDRAYYEQYF | TGTGCCATCAGGGGGGACAGGGCTTACTACGAGCAGTACTTC | NA | TRBD1 | TRBJ2-7 | TRBV10-3
CASSPGIAGDTQYF | TGTGCCAGCAGCCCTGGGATAGCGGGAGATACGCAGTATTTT | NA | TRBD2 | TRBJ2-3 | TRBV7-3
CATSDPSGSVETQYF | TGTGCCACCAGTGACCCTAGCGGGAGTGTTGAGACCCAGTACTTC | NA | TRBD2 | TRBJ2-5 | TRBV24-1
CAISDTGQSYEQYF | TGTGCCATCAGTGACACCGGACAGTCCTACGAGCAGTACTTC | NA | NA | TRBJ2-7 | TRBV10-3
CASSQEGTGGSPLHF | TGTGCCAGCAGCCAAGAGGGGACAGGAGGTTCACCCCTCCACTTT | NA | TRBD1 | TRBJ1-6 | TRBV3-1/TRBV3-2
CASTRTRDNYGYTF | TGTGCCAGCACCCGGACAAGGGATAACTATGGCTACACCTTC | NA | NA | TRBJ1-2 | TRBV6-5
CASSQAPAGANVLTF | TGCGCCAGCAGCCAAGCCCCGGCTGGGGCCAACGTCCTGACTTTC | once | NA | TRBJ2-6 | TRBV4-1
CASSINPPVGVGHTEAFF | TGTGCCAGTAGTATAAACCCCCCGGTAGGGGTGGGCCACACTGAAGCTTTCTTT | NA | NA | TRBJ1-1 | TRBV19
CASSLRGDTQYF | TGTGCCAGCAGTTTACGGGGGGATACGCAGTATTTT | NA | NA | TRBJ2-3 | TRBV12-3/TRBV12-4
CASSYPGQQNTEAFF | TGTGCCAGCAGTTACCCGGGACAGCAGAACACTGAAGCTTTCTTT | once | TRBD1 | TRBJ1-1 | TRBV6-5
CASSERGLGQGKSGANVLTF | TGTGCCAGCAGTGAAAGGGGTCTGGGACAGGGGAAGTCTGGGGCCAACGTCCTGACTTTC | NA | TRBD1 | TRBJ2-6 | TRBV2